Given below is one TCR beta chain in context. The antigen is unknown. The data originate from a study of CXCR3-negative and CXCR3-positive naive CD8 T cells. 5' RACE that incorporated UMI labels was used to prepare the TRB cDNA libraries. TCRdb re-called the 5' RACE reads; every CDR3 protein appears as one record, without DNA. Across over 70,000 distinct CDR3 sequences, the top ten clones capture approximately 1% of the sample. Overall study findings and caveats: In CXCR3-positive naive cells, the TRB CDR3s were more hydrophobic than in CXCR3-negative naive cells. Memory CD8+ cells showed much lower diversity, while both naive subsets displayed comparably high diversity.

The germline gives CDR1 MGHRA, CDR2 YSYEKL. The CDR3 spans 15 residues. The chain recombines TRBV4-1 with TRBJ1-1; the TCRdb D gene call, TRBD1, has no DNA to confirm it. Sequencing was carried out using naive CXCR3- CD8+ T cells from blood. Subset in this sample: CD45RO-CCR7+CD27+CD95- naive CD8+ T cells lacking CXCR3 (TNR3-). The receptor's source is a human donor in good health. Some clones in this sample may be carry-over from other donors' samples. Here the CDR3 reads CASSHMGRGRTEAFF.